These T cell receptor beta chains were read from a single sample in a study of blood T cells in healthy people across ages. TCRdb fed the 5' RACE reads into MiXCR, producing one record per CDR3 protein. Among roughly 1,700,000 distinct CDR3 sequences listed, 28% were seen once. The sample taken for sequencing was blood. The receptors here all came from a woman in her thirties in good health. Both conserved end residues are part of each CDR3. D genes are given only for firm matches. Part of the rows lack a size; the others show once, few, many or a class for expanded clones.

TGTGCCACCAGTGACGGGCGGGGGGCCCGCACAGATACGCAGTATTTT | CATSDGRGARTDTQYF | 16 | TRBJ2-3 | few | TRBV24-1 | TRBD2
TGTGCCATCAGTGAATCACAGAGGACAGGGTACGAGACCCAGTACTTC | CAISESQRTGYETQYF | 16 | TRBJ2-5 | few | TRBV10-3 | TRBD1
TGCGCCAGCAGCTTAGGGAGGGGGCTTATTAATTCACCCCTCCACTTT | CASSLGRGLINSPLHF | 16 | TRBJ1-6 | - | TRBV7-2 | TRBD1
TGCAGTGCTCGAGACCCGGAGTACTACGAGCAGTACTTC | CSARDPEYYEQYF | 13 | TRBJ2-7 | few | TRBV20-1 | -
TGCAGCGTTGAACGGGACAGGGGCACAGATACGCAGTATTTT | CSVERDRGTDTQYF | 14 | TRBJ2-3 | few | TRBV29-1 | TRBD1
TGTGCCAGCAGCTTAGGGGGGACCCCGAGGTACAATGAGCAGTTCTTC | CASSLGGTPRYNEQFF | 16 | TRBJ2-1 | many | TRBV7-9 | -
TGTGCCAGCAGTCGGAGTACCAGCACAGATACGCAGTATTTT | CASSRSTSTDTQYF | 14 | TRBJ2-3 | - | TRBV12-3/TRBV12-4 | -
TGTGCCAGCAGATCAGGACTAGCGGTCACAGATACGCAGTATTTT | CASRSGLAVTDTQYF | 15 | TRBJ2-3 | once | TRBV7-2 | TRBD2
TGTGCCAGCAGTTCCCCGGCCATGGGGGACTATGGCTACACCTTC | CASSSPAMGDYGYTF | 15 | TRBJ1-2 | - | TRBV27 | -
TGTGCCAGCAGTCTCACCGGGAATTCACCCCTCCACTTT | CASSLTGNSPLHF | 13 | TRBJ1-6 | - | TRBV12-3/TRBV12-4 | -
TGTGCCAGCAGAAAGGGGAATAGCAATCAGCCCCAGCATTTT | CASRKGNSNQPQHF | 14 | TRBJ1-5 | - | TRBV2 | -
TGTGCCAGCTCACCCCGGGGTGGGCAGTTCTTC | CASSPRGGQFF | 11 | TRBJ2-1 | - | TRBV18 | -
TGTGCCAGCAGTTTATTTGACAGGGCCTACGAGCAGTACTTC | CASSLFDRAYEQYF | 14 | TRBJ2-7 | - | TRBV28 | TRBD1
TGTGCCAGCAGTTTAAACAGCGGGAGTTCCTACGAGCAGTACTTC | CASSLNSGSSYEQYF | 15 | TRBJ2-7 | many | TRBV12-3/TRBV12-4 | TRBD2
TGTGCCTGGAGACCGGGACAGGGAGATTCACCCCTCCACTTT | CAWRPGQGDSPLHF | 14 | TRBJ1-6 | few | TRBV30 | TRBD1
TGTGCCAGCAGCTTTACGGACAGGCTAGGGTCGAATGAGCAGTTCTTC | CASSFTDRLGSNEQFF | 16 | TRBJ2-1 | - | TRBV7-9 | TRBD1
TGCGGGGCCGAAGAGGGGGCCCCAAGCTCCTACAATGAGCAGTTCTTC | CGAEEGAPSSYNEQFF | 16 | TRBJ2-1 | few | TRBV20-1 | TRBD1
TGTGCCAGCAGCTCGACTCGACTAGCGGGGGGGGTTGGGGATACGCAGTATTTT | CASSSTRLAGGVGDTQYF | 18 | TRBJ2-3 | - | TRBV7-2 | TRBD2
TGTGCCAGCAGCTTACCTAGTCCGGGACTAGCAGGAACAGATACGCAGTATTTT | CASSLPSPGLAGTDTQYF | 18 | TRBJ2-3 | once | TRBV7-2 | TRBD2
TGTGCCAGCAGCACCGGGACAGTGCGTAGTGAGCAGTACTTC | CASSTGTVRSEQYF | 14 | TRBJ2-7 | few | TRBV13 | TRBD1
TGTGCCAGCAGGAGGACTAGCGGAGGCTCCTACAATGAGCAGTTCTTC | CASRRTSGGSYNEQFF | 16 | TRBJ2-1 | - | TRBV6-1 | TRBD2
TGTGCCAGCAGCTTAGGTCAGGGGGCCGACTATAGCAATCAGCCCCAGCATTTT | CASSLGQGADYSNQPQHF | 18 | TRBJ1-5 | - | TRBV11-2 | TRBD1
TGTCCCAGCAGCTCAGCGGCCAGCTACTCCTATAATTCACCCCTCCACTTT | CPSSSAASYSYNSPLHF | 17 | TRBJ1-6 | - | TRBV6-1 | -
TGTGCCAGCAGTACCGGGACTAGGCAGCAAGAGACCCAGTACTTC | CASSTGTRQQETQYF | 15 | TRBJ2-5 | many | TRBV2 | TRBD2
TGTGCCAGCTCACCAGGGCCGGGACAGAAACAGCCCCAGCATTTT | CASSPGPGQKQPQHF | 15 | TRBJ1-5 | - | TRBV18 | TRBD1
TGTGCCAGCAGGAAGGGGGGCGCTGATGGCTACACCTTC | CASRKGGADGYTF | 13 | TRBJ1-2 | many | TRBV6-5 | -
TGTGCCAGCACTATTACAGGGCGTGCAGATACGCAGTATTTT | CASTITGRADTQYF | 14 | TRBJ2-3 | - | TRBV6-6 | -
TGCGCCAGCAGTGAGACGGTTGGTGGCTACACCTTC | CASSETVGGYTF | 12 | TRBJ1-2 | - | TRBV10-2 | -
TGTGCCAGCACCCAACTAATATATAATTCACCCCTCCACTTT | CASTQLIYNSPLHF | 14 | TRBJ1-6 | - | TRBV6-5 | -